These 10 T cell receptor beta chains were all obtained from the same sample, sequenced in a study of beta chain features in type 1 diabetes. Broader study findings: TCRB CDR3s from Type 1 diabetes patients were moderately but significantly shorter in all four CD4+ subsets.

Of the isolated RNA, all was reverse transcribed, and so the sequenced material was expressed TCRB transcripts. The assay was immunoSEQ multiplex PCR, and TCRdb's table has in-frame clones only and misses some. The sample includes approximately 15,000 clones, roughly four fifths seen only once; the top ten take roughly 0.34%. For these receptors, no antigen is known. The sample taken for sequencing was stem cell memory CD4+ T cells from blood. Receptors were obtained from a woman under 30 with type 1 diabetes.

The chain has TRBV6-1 and TRBJ2-7; TRBD2 matches at 10 bases. Per the germline V gene, CDR1 is MNHNS and CDR2 is SASEGT. The length of the CDR3 is 14 residues. V was pared by 4 bases and J by 7 bases, with 7 bases of the junction left unmatched. For the CDR3, the DNA is TGTGCCAGCAGTGTTGGGCTTAGCGGGGGGGAGCAGTACGTC. Amino acids: CASSVGLSGGEQYV.

The rearrangement uses TRBV7-9 and TRBJ2-2; D perhaps matches TRBD2 (5 bases). Trimming stripped 5 bases from V and 6 bases from J, with 13 bases between. Germline V gene data show CDR1 as SEHNR and CDR2 as FQNEAQ (reference sequence). The CDR3 has 14 residues. In DNA form, the CDR3 reads TGTGCCAGCAGCCCTGGAGGTCCGGCCGGGGAGCTGTTTTTT. This translates into CASSPGGPAGELFF.

The chain combines TRBV7-3 with TRBJ1-3; 7 bases are a match to TRBD1. With 3 bases clipped from V and 1 base from J, the junction kept 0 bases outside the gene matches. This CDR3 has 14 amino acids. Per the germline V gene, CDR1 is SGHTA and CDR2 is FQGTGA. Here the CDR3 reads CASSLTGSGNTIYF. The CDR3 region has the DNA TGTGCCAGCAGCTTGACAGGGTCTGGAAACACCATATATTTT.

The rearrangement joins TRBV29-1 to TRBJ2-5; 7 bases line up with TRBD2. The trim removed 5 bases at V and 2 bases at J, leaving 17 bases unmatched. In germline, CDR1 is SQVTM, CDR2 ANQGSEA. This CDR3 has 17 amino acids. In DNA, the CDR3 is TGCAGCGTTCGTGTTGGGGGAGGGGTATGGTCACAAGAGACCCAGTACTTC. It codes for CSVRVGGGVWSQETQYF.

The V and J genes are TRBV5-6 and TRBJ2-7; D might be TRBD1 (6 bases). Per germline, CDR1 SGHDT and CDR2 YYEEEE. Trimming took 5 bases from V and 0 from J, leaving 9 bases between them. The CDR3 runs to 13 residues. The CDR3 DNA sequence: TGTGCCAGCAGTTACAGGGTCTCCTACGAGCAGTACGTC. It yields the protein CASSYRVSYEQYV.

This clone was detected once. This chain joins TRBV5-6 and TRBJ2-5; TRBD1 matches 7 bases. Germline values: CDR1 SGHDT, CDR2 YYEEEE. The CDR3 has 17 amino acids. Losses at the gene ends were 0 bases for V and 7 bases for J; bases not matched to a gene: 15. CDR3 DNA sequence: TGTGCCAGCAGCTTGGAGCCGACCGGGACAGTGCGGGCGACCCAGTACTTC. Its protein is CASSLEPTGTVRATQYF.

The sample holds a few counts of this clone. This chain joins TRBV5-1 and TRBJ1-5, with 7 bases lining up with TRBD1. This CDR3 is built from 14 residues. Trimming at V came to 0 bases and at J to 6 bases, leaving 3 bases not matched to a gene. Germline CDR1 and CDR2: SGHRS and YFSETQ. The CDR3 DNA sequence: TGCGCCAGCAGCTTGGGGGCAGGGGGTCAGCCCCAGCATTTT. Residues: CASSLGAGGQPQHF.

This clone was observed once. This sequence joins TRBV4-3 and TRBJ1-1; 8 nucleotides align to TRBD1. After removal of 5 bases from V and 2 bases from J, the junction contained 4 bases not matched to a gene. This CDR3 has 14 amino acids. Germline lookup yields CDR1 LGHNA and CDR2 YSLEER. The CDR3 sequence is CASSYGQGNTEAFF. CDR3 DNA: TGCGCCAGCAGCTACGGACAGGGAAACACTGAAGCTTTCTTT.

The rearrangement uses TRBV7-9 and TRBJ2-2; possible D gene TRBD1, 5 bases. This CDR3 has 17 amino acids. The germline V gene has CDR1 SEHNR and CDR2 FQNEAQ (reference sequence). Trimming left V 5 bases short and J 1 base short, with 17 bases between. The CDR3 reads CASSPVWRQMNTGELFF. The CDR3 coding sequence is TGTGCCAGCAGCCCCGTCTGGCGACAGATGAACACCGGGGAGCTGTTTTTT.

The chain employs TRBV19 and TRBJ2-2; possibly TRBD2 for D (6 bases). Germline V gene data show CDR1 as LNHDA and CDR2 as SQIVND (reference sequence). CDR3 size: 14 residues. The V end lost 2 bases, the J end lost 5 bases, and 9 bases lay between the germline ends. CDR3 amino acids: CASSIRGGTGELFF. The CDR3 bases are TGTGCCAGTAGTATAAGGGGAGGAACCGGGGAGCTGTTTTTT.